The clone carrying this T cell receptor beta chain was picked up a small number of times. The V and J ends lost 3 bases and 8 bases respectively, with 15 bases between them. The CDR3 covers 14 residues. Germline-derived CDR1 and CDR2 are SGHRS and YFSETQ. This sample is drawn from a study of response to subunit inactivated influenza vaccine. TCRdb redid the calling of the RT-PCR reads with MiXCR, one entry per CDR3 protein. The sample includes roughly 670,000 distinct CDR3 sequences, about 15% of them seen just once. The source is a man between 50 and 59 years old who received an inactivated influenza vaccine. The gene calls are TRBV5-1 and TRBJ2-1; perhaps TRBD2 as D (6 bases). The specimen comprised PBMCs from blood, sampled roughly 2 weeks before vaccination. CDR3 in amino acids: CASSSGLITDEQFF. The CDR3 coding sequence is TGCGCCAGCAGCTCGGGACTCATAACGGATGAGCAGTTCTTC.